This entry lists 15 T cell receptor beta chains sequenced from one sample in a study of T cells in Graves' hyperthyroidism and ophthalmopathy. Amplified TCR beta CDR3 regions came from RNA transcripts. During a first-round RT-PCR of the TCR CDR3, the HTBI primer set was used. TCRdb re-called the multiplex PCR reads with MiXCR, one entry per CDR3 protein. Of 500,000 to 600,000 distinct CDR3 sequences in the sample, 46% were seen once. The sequencing input was peripheral blood or thyroid tissue (not recorded which). The receptors stem from an adult woman with Graves' disease, either hyperthyroidism or ophthalmopathy (not recorded which).

This chain uses TRBV5-1 with TRBJ1-4; D call uncertain. The germline V and J ends were trimmed by 5 bases and 7 bases, with 15 bases remaining between them. CDR1 and CDR2 from the germline V gene are SGHRS and YFSETQ. This CDR3 has 14 residues. This CDR3 reads CASRARPEVEKLFF. Here the CDR3 DNA reads TGCGCCAGCAGAGCGCGTCCTGAGGTTGAAAAACTGTTTTTT. The variable domain in full, with the rest retrieved from reference TRBV5-1 and TRBJ1-4, is KAGVTQTPRYLIKTRGQQVTLSCSPISGHRSVSWYQQTPGQGLQFLFEYFSETQRNKGNFPGRFSGRQFSNSRSEMNVSTLELGDSALYLCASRARPEVEKLFFGSGTQLSVL.

This clonotype was recorded only once. The V and J genes are TRBV9 and TRBJ1-6; TRBD1 might be the D (5 bases). The germline V gene has CDR1 SGDLS and CDR2 YYNGEE. Trimming cost V 0 bases and J 5 bases, with 6 bases left between them. The CDR3 contains 14 residues. The CDR3 DNA reads TGTGCCAGCAGCGTAGAGGGGAATAATTCACCCCTCCACTTT. Its translation is CASSVEGNNSPLHF.

This chain links TRBV15 with TRBJ1-2; possible D gene TRBD1, 6 bases. The CDR3 has 14 residues. The ends were cut back, 5 bases at V and 0 bases at J, with 10 bases in the middle. In germline, CDR1 is LNHNV, CDR2 YYDKDF (reference sequence). The DNA of the CDR3 is TGTGCCACCAGCGTTCGGACAGCTAACTATGGCTACACCTTC. It specifies CATSVRTANYGYTF. Full variable domain (rest looked up from reference TRBV15 and TRBJ1-2): DAMVIQNPRYQVTQFGKPVTLSCSQTLNHNVMYWYQQKSSQAPKLLFHYYDKDFNNEADTPDNFQSRRPNTSFCFLDIRSPGLGDTAMYLCATSVRTANYGYTFGSGTRLTVV.

The chain is built from TRBV2 and TRBJ2-7, with D perhaps matching TRBD1 or TRBD2 (7 bases each). The CDR3 consists of 18 residues. Germline V lookup: CDR1 SNHLY, CDR2 FYNNEI. With 11 bases removed from V and 0 bases from J, the gap between germline ends came to 29 bases. The CDR3 DNA sequence: TGTGCCTCAAAGTGGGGGGAGGGGGCCTTTCGGTCCTCCTACGAGCAGTACTTC. This translates into CASKWGEGAFRSSYEQYF.

The chain is built from TRBV25-1 and TRBJ2-7, with D unclear. Germline V gives CDR1 MGHDK, CDR2 SYGVNS. Trimming removed 4 bases from V and 3 bases from J, with 10 bases in between. This CDR3 has 13 residues. This chain's CDR3 is CASSVGHYYEQYF. Here the CDR3 DNA reads TGTGCCAGCAGTGTCGGTCACTACTACGAGCAGTACTTC.

In this sample, this clonotype turned up many times. This chain links TRBV2 with TRBJ2-5; D may be TRBD2 (5 bases). The V and J ends lost 3 bases and 5 bases respectively, with 13 bases between them. CDR1 SNHLY and CDR2 FYNNEI come from the germline V gene. The CDR3 is 14 residues long. In nucleotides, the CDR3 is TGTGCCAGCAGTGACTTTAGGAGGATGGAGACCCAGTACTTC. It encodes CASSDFRRMETQYF. Full variable domain (remainder filled in from reference TRBV2 and TRBJ2-5): EPEVTQTPSHQVTQMGQEVILRCVPISNHLYFYWYRQILGQKVEFLVSFYNNEISEKSEIFDDQFSVERPDGSNFTLKIRSTKLEDSAMYFCASSDFRRMETQYFGPGTRLLVL.

The gene calls are TRBV10-1 and TRBJ1-2; D perhaps matches TRBD1 (5 bases). Between the trimmed V and J ends, which lost 0 bases and 4 bases, there was a span of 12 bases. The germline gives CDR1 WNHNN, CDR2 SYGVQD (reference sequence). CDR3 length equals 15 residues. In DNA form, the CDR3 reads TGCGCCAGCAGTGAGTCGGACACGAAGTTCTATGGCTACACCTTC. Translating it yields CASSESDTKFYGYTF.

This clonotype showed up just a few times. This chain uses TRBV20-1 with TRBJ1-3; D is unclear. This CDR3 comprises 17 residues. The germline CDR1 and CDR2 sequences are DFQATT and SNEGSKA (reference sequence). V dropped 7 bases and J dropped 0 bases, with 22 bases sitting between them. CDR3 nucleotides: TGCAGTGATCCCGCCGAGGAACCGCTTCGCTCTGGAAACACCATATATTTT. Amino acid sequence: CSDPAEEPLRSGNTIYF.

The rearrangement uses TRBV6-1 and TRBJ2-7; 8 bases agree with TRBD2. V lost 6 bases to trimming and J lost 4 bases; unmatched junction nucleotides: 5. Germline V gene data show CDR1 as MNHNS and CDR2 as SASEGT. The CDR3 covers 13 residues. The CDR3 loop is CASSQREFYEQYF. The CDR3 DNA reads TGTGCCAGCAGCCAGCGGGAGTTTTACGAGCAGTACTTC.

This clonotype was detected ten times or more. J is TRBJ2-7 and V is TRBV9; maybe TRBD1 (6 bases). Trimming removed 0 bases at V and 2 bases at J, with 12 bases between. Germline values: CDR1 SGDLS, CDR2 YYNGEE. The CDR3 is 15 residues long. The CDR3: CASSVGSGTTYEQYF. The CDR3 bases are TGTGCCAGCAGCGTAGGGTCAGGGACAACCTACGAGCAGTACTTC. Looking up the rest from reference TRBV9 and TRBJ2-7 gives the full variable domain: DSGVTQTPKHLITATGQRVTLRCSPRSGDLSVYWYQQSLDQGLQFLIQYYNGEERAKGNILERFSAQQFPDLHSELNLSSLELGDSALYFCASSVGSGTTYEQYFGPGTRLTVT.

This clonotype was counted many times. DNA of the CDR3: TGTGCCAGCAGCTCCAGAGGGACCGCTAACTATGGCTACACCTTC. Translating it yields CASSSRGTANYGYTF. V is TRBV13 and J is TRBJ1-2, with D perhaps TRBD1 (5 bases). Trimming left V 4 bases short and J 0 bases short, with 12 bases between. The V gene's germline CDR1 is PRHDT and CDR2 FYEKMQ (reference sequence). This CDR3 contains 15 residues.

This clonotype was picked up many times. The gene calls are TRBV7-2 and TRBJ2-7, with D possibly matching TRBD1 (6 bases). CDR1 is SGHTA, CDR2 FQGNSA, per germline. This CDR3 has 14 amino acids. Trimming stripped 4 bases from V and 4 bases from J, with 14 bases between. The CDR3 here is CASSSTGLRYEQYF. Here the CDR3 DNA reads TGTGCCAGCAGCTCCACAGGGTTACGGTACGAGCAGTACTTC.

This clonotype occurred a few times. The rearrangement joins TRBV19 to TRBJ1-2; the match to TRBD1 covers 9 bases. Germline-derived CDR1 and CDR2 are LNHDA and SQIVND (reference sequence). V was pared by 8 bases and J by 6 bases, with 4 bases of the junction left unmatched. CDR3 size: 12 residues. CDR3 residues: CASSRDRDGYTF. The DNA for the CDR3 is TGTGCCAGTTCCCGGGACAGGGATGGCTACACCTTC.

This clonotype has more than one count but fewer than ten. The chain has TRBV11-2 and TRBJ2-1; D gene unclear. Germline assignment: CDR1 SGHAT and CDR2 FQNNGV. The CDR3 has 15 residues. Trimming pared 1 base from V and 5 bases from J, leaving 12 bases between. Here the CDR3 reads CASSLAPRPDNEQFF. CDR3 in DNA: TGTGCCAGCAGCTTAGCCCCCCGACCCGACAATGAGCAGTTCTTC. Filled out from reference TRBV11-2 and TRBJ2-1, the complete variable domain reads EAGVAQSPRYKIIEKRQSVAFWCNPISGHATLYWYQQILGQGPKLLIQFQNNGVVDDSQLPKDRFSAERLKGVDSTLKIQPAKLEDSAVYLCASSLAPRPDNEQFFGPGTRLTVL.

This clonotype has a count of ten or more. The chain joins TRBV4-2 to TRBJ1-6; 7 bases line up with TRBD1. The ends lost 3 bases at V and 13 bases at J; junction bases unmatched: 12. Germline-derived CDR1 and CDR2 are LGHNA and YNFKEQ. This CDR3 has 15 amino acids. The CDR3 region has the DNA TGTGCCAGCAGCCAGACCGACAGGGATGGTTTTCCCCTCCACTTT. This encodes CASSQTDRDGFPLHF.